The present entry profiles one T cell receptor (beta chain) with its context. Its specificity is not known. The data derive from a study of cytomegalovirus exposure and HLA in healthy donors. Study summary: The study's early data release held roughly 91 million unique TCRs from HLA-typed donors.

In the PCR, 60 Vbeta and 13 Jbeta primers were used. Method: immunoSEQ multiplex PCR; TCRdb's copy keeps in-frame clones and lacks some. The sample consists of roughly 250,000 clones, around 80% of them appearing once. Germline lookup yields CDR1 SNHLY and CDR2 FYNNEI. This CDR3 is 12 amino acids long. V gave up 7 bases and J gave up 7 bases, with 11 bases separating them. Study-level results: Under in vitro conditions, three CMV-associated chains were confirmed as specific for CMV antigens. TCR beta V segments were, for the most part, productive about 87% or about 30% of the time in an earlier analysis.

The rearrangement uses TRBV2 and TRBJ2-1, with D possibly matching TRBD2 (6 bases). This sequence originates from a girl aged 2 to 9 in good health and CMV-seronegative. Material for sequencing was PBMCs. In DNA, the CDR3 is TGTGCCAGCAATCGCCGGGAGAATGAGCAGTTCTTC. Translated: CASNRRENEQFF.